Below, 26 T cell receptor beta chains from the same sample are listed, as sequenced in a study of OX40 agonist ivuxolimab in advanced cancers. Clones were sequenced by immunoSEQ multiplex PCR, and TCRdb holds only the in-frame ones, with some missing. The table shows around 78,000 clones, with 75% to 90% occurring only once. The input for sequencing was CD4+ or CD8+ T cells sorted from blood, taken in a trial of the OX40 agonist ivuxolimab. The receptors here all came from an adult with an advanced solid tumor such as melanoma, head and neck, liver or kidney cancer.

The chain carries TRBV5-5 and TRBJ2-7; D gene unclear. V was clipped by 1 base and J by 0 bases, with 8 bases between them. Germline assignment: CDR1 SGHKS and CDR2 YYEKEE (reference sequence). The CDR3 spans 14 residues. The CDR3 sequence: CASSLRALSYEQYF. CDR3 sequence (DNA): TGTGCCAGCAGCTTGCGGGCCCTCTCCTACGAGCAGTACTTC.

This clone has just one count. The V and J genes are TRBV19 and TRBJ1-1, with TRBD1 as a possible D gene (5 bases). CDR3 length: 14 residues. Per germline, CDR1 LNHDA and CDR2 SQIVND (reference sequence). V was trimmed by 3 bases and J by 4 bases, leaving 12 bases between them. CDR3 sequence (DNA): TGTGCCAGTAGTATGTGGGGGAGGAGCACTGAAGCTTTCTTT. Residues: CASSMWGRSTEAFF. Drawing the rest from reference TRBV19 and TRBJ1-1, the complete variable domain is DGGITQSPKYLFRKEGQNVTLSCEQNLNHDAMYWYRQDPGQGLRLIYYSQIVNDFQKGDIAEGYSVSREKKESFPLTVTSAQKNPTAFYLCASSMWGRSTEAFFGQGTRLTVV.

The chain recombines TRBV11-2 with TRBJ2-5, with D perhaps TRBD2 (6 bases). Germline assignment: CDR1 SGHAT and CDR2 FQNNGV. The V end was cut by 3 bases, the J end by 1 base, with 24 bases between. There are 19 residues in the CDR3. The DNA of the CDR3 is TGTGCCAGCAGCTTCAGAGGCCAGGCGGGACGCTTGGGCCAAGAGACCCAGTACTTC. This translates into CASSFRGQAGRLGQETQYF.

The rearrangement joins TRBV28 to TRBJ1-3; D might be TRBD1 (6 bases). The CDR3 has 17 residues. V was clipped by 4 bases and J by 2 bases, with 18 bases between them. Germline assignment: CDR1 MDHEN and CDR2 SYDVKM. CDR3 nucleotides: TGTGCCAGCAGTTCCCCATTCACCGGGACACCTGGAAACACCATATATTTT. Translating it yields CASSSPFTGTPGNTIYF.

The V gene is TRBV19, the J gene TRBJ2-5; 7 nucleotides line up with TRBD1. The CDR3 spans 15 residues. The J segment lost 2 bases and the V segment lost 5 bases, leaving 8 bases of the junction unmatched. The germline V gene encodes CDR1 LNHDA and CDR2 SQIVND (reference sequence). The CDR3, as DNA: TGTGCCAGTAGTCTCTCCCAGGGGGTACAAGAGACCCAGTACTTC. Protein: CASSLSQGVQETQYF.

This clone is medium-sized by share. The V gene is TRBV18, the J gene TRBJ1-2, with TRBD1 identical over 8 bases. The CDR3 sequence is 16 residues long. Trimming cost V 6 bases and J 7 bases; bases outside gene matches: 16. Germline lookup yields CDR1 KGHSH and CDR2 LQKENI. The CDR3 here is CASSQSNPQGAGGYTF. The CDR3 nucleotides are TGTGCCAGCTCCCAATCGAATCCTCAGGGGGCTGGTGGCTACACCTTC.

The chain couples TRBV7-9 to TRBJ2-5; 7 bases fit TRBD1. This CDR3 contains 15 residues. V shed 4 bases, J shed 2 bases, and the junction held 7 bases outside the gene matches. Per germline, CDR1 SEHNR and CDR2 FQNEAQ (reference sequence). This CDR3 reads CASSSRSGQQETQYF. Here the CDR3 DNA reads TGTGCCAGCAGCTCGAGATCGGGACAGCAAGAGACCCAGTACTTC. Using reference TRBV7-9 and TRBJ2-5 for the parts outside the CDR3, the full variable domain is DTGVSQNPRHKITKRGQNVTFRCDPISEHNRLYWYRQTLGQGPEFLTYFQNEAQLEKSRLLSDRFSAERPKGSFSTLEIQRTEQGDSAMYLCASSSRSGQQETQYFGPGTRLLVL.

The V call is TRBV5-1, the J call TRBJ2-5; 9 nucleotides align to TRBD2. Per germline, CDR1 SGHRS and CDR2 YFSETQ. V shed 4 bases, J shed 4 bases, and the junction held 5 bases outside the gene matches. The length of the CDR3 is 14 residues. The CDR3 here is CASSHRTSVETQYF. The CDR3 nucleotides are TGCGCCAGCAGCCACCGGACTAGCGTAGAGACCCAGTACTTC.

The CDR3 DNA reads TGCAGCGTCCAGGGGTTCTCCGGAAACACCATATATTTT. Its translation is CSVQGFSGNTIYF. The chain has TRBV29-1 and TRBJ1-3; tentatively, D is TRBD1 (6 bases). Trimming removed 6 bases at V and 4 bases at J, with 13 bases between. In germline, CDR1 is SQVTM, CDR2 ANQGSEA. This CDR3 contains 13 residues.

This chain joins TRBV2 and TRBJ1-2, with no clear D. The CDR3 runs 13 residues. Per the germline V gene, CDR1 is SNHLY and CDR2 is FYNNEI. V was clipped by 0 bases and J by 8 bases, with 10 bases between them. As DNA, the CDR3 is TGTGCCAGCAGTGAAGCGCTCCTGGGCGGCTACACCTTC. Its translation: CASSEALLGGYTF.

The genes are TRBV7-3 and TRBJ1-2; TRBD1 agrees at 8 bases. CDR1 SGHTA and CDR2 FQGTGA come from the germline V gene. The CDR3 contains 14 residues. V was clipped by 5 bases and J by 2 bases; unmatched bases: 4. The CDR3 is CASSHRGSNYGYTF. Written as DNA, the CDR3 is TGTGCCAGCAGCCACAGGGGGTCGAACTATGGCTACACCTTC.

The chain recombines TRBV11-1 with TRBJ2-3; 8 bases agree with TRBD1. Germline V CDR1 and CDR2: SGHAT, FQDESV (reference sequence). V lost 3 bases and J lost 5; bases outside the gene matches: 7. The CDR3 spans 15 residues. The CDR3, as DNA: TGTGCCAGCAGCTTGGGACAGACAGGGGAAGATACGCAGTATTTT. Amino acids: CASSLGQTGEDTQYF.

The V and J genes are TRBV2 and TRBJ2-5; 14 positions match TRBD2. J was trimmed by 2 bases and V by 5 bases; bases with no gene match: 4. The CDR3 sequence is 16 residues long. Germline loops: CDR1 SNHLY, CDR2 FYNNEI. In DNA, the CDR3 is TGTGCCAGCAGTAGACTAGCGGGAGGGGGACAAGAGACCCAGTACTTC. Amino acids: CASSRLAGGGQETQYF.

The V and J genes are TRBV9 and TRBJ2-5; 10 positions match TRBD2. In germline, CDR1 is SGDLS, CDR2 YYNGEE. The CDR3 runs 15 residues. With 4 bases clipped from V and 5 bases from J, the junction kept 8 bases outside the gene matches. CDR3 coding DNA: TGTGCCAGCAGCACCTGGGGGACTAGCGCTGAGACCCAGTACTTC. Translation: CASSTWGTSAETQYF.

This clone has only a few counts. The V and J genes are TRBV10-1 and TRBJ2-3, with 8 bases identical to TRBD1. V gave up 6 bases and J gave up 1 base; unmatched junction bases: 3. Looked up from germline, CDR1 is WNHNN and CDR2 is SYGVQD (reference sequence). CDR3 length: 14 amino acids. CDR3 amino acids: CASSRGRGTDTQYF. The CDR3 nucleotides are TGCGCCAGCAGCAGGGGGCGAGGCACAGATACGCAGTATTTT.

The gene calls are TRBV7-9 and TRBJ1-2; D ambiguous. Per germline, CDR1 SEHNR and CDR2 FQNEAQ (reference sequence). CDR3 length equals 11 residues. V lost 4 bases, J lost 4 bases, and 4 bases lay in between. CDR3 in DNA: TGTGCCAGCAGCTCCGCCTATGGCTACACCTTC. It yields the protein CASSSAYGYTF.

This clone was recorded once. The gene calls are TRBV6-1 and TRBJ2-3; TRBD1 matches 9 bases. The CDR3 is 14 amino acids. Germline CDR1 MNHNS, CDR2 SASEGT. V trimming: 4 bases; J trimming: 6 bases; junction bases outside the gene matches: 5. The CDR3 nucleotides read TGTGCCAGCAGTGCCACAGGGGGCGTTGATACGCAGTATTTT. Protein sequence: CASSATGGVDTQYF.

This clone was recorded only once. The CDR3, as DNA: TGCGCCAGCAGTCCCGGGGTTGAGTGGACCCAGCCCCAGCATTTT. This codes for CASSPGVEWTQPQHF. The rearrangement uses TRBV4-1 and TRBJ1-5; D unclear. In germline, CDR1 is MGHRA, CDR2 YSYEKL. Trimming shortened V by 6 bases and J by 7 bases, and 19 bases separated the two germline ends. CDR3 size: 15 residues.

The chain has TRBV2 and TRBJ1-1; D is unclear. The CDR3 is made up of 12 amino acids. CDR1 and CDR2 (germline): SNHLY, FYNNEI. The V and J ends lost 4 bases and 0 bases respectively, with 3 bases between them. The CDR3 spells CASSVVNTEAFF. The CDR3, as DNA: TGTGCCAGCAGTGTAGTGAACACTGAAGCTTTCTTT.

The V call is TRBV6-1, the J call TRBJ1-4; D gene uncertain. V was pared by 7 bases and J by 3 bases, with 12 bases between. The CDR3 has 14 amino acids. From germline, CDR1 is MNHNS and CDR2 SASEGT. In DNA form, the CDR3 reads TGTGCCAGCAAGGAAGTCGGCGCTAATGAAAAACTGTTTTTT. It specifies CASKEVGANEKLFF.

This chain uses TRBV14 with TRBJ2-1; a weak D match, TRBD2 (5 bases). The length of the CDR3 is 16 residues. Germline-derived CDR1 and CDR2 are SGHDN and FVKESK. V lost 4 bases to trimming and J lost 0 bases, with 13 bases between them. DNA for the CDR3: TGTGCCAGCAGCCGACCATGGGCGGGCTCCTACAATGAGCAGTTCTTC. Translation: CASSRPWAGSYNEQFF.

V and J are TRBV6-4 and TRBJ1-5; 9 bases map to TRBD1. This CDR3 is built from 18 residues. Germline assignment: CDR1 MRHNA and CDR2 SNTAGT. Trimming cost V 6 bases and J 5 bases; bases outside gene matches: 17. The CDR3 loop is CASSPAGQGKTTYQPQHF. DNA for the CDR3: TGTGCCAGCAGCCCCGCGGGACAGGGCAAAACCACCTATCAGCCCCAGCATTTT.

The rearrangement links TRBV30 to TRBJ1-4; TRBD1 matches 8 bases. Losses at the gene ends were 3 bases for V and 7 bases for J; bases not matched to a gene: 1. CDR1 and CDR2 from the germline V gene are GTSNPN and SVGIG (reference sequence). CDR3 length: 12 residues. The CDR3 DNA follows: TGTGCCTGGAGCCAGGGGGCTGAAAAACTGTTTTTT. Protein product: CAWSQGAEKLFF. Full variable domain (outside the CDR3, taken from reference TRBV30 and TRBJ1-4): SQTIHQWPATLVQPVGSPLSLECTVEGTSNPNLYWYRQAAGRGLQLLFYSVGIGQISSEVPQNLSASRPQDRQFILSSKKLLLSDSGFYLCAWSQGAEKLFFGSGTQLSVL.

The chain carries TRBV19 and TRBJ2-5, with 11 nucleotides matching TRBD1. The CDR3 length is 15 residues. CDR1 is LNHDA and CDR2 is SQIVND in the germline V gene (reference sequence). Trimming cost V 6 bases and J 3 bases; bases outside gene matches: 6. The CDR3 loop reads CASRAGTGGEETQYF. As DNA, the CDR3 is TGTGCCAGTAGAGCCGGGACAGGGGGGGAAGAGACCCAGTACTTC. Full variable domain (remainder filled in from reference TRBV19 and TRBJ2-5): DGGITQSPKYLFRKEGQNVTLSCEQNLNHDAMYWYRQDPGQGLRLIYYSQIVNDFQKGDIAEGYSVSREKKESFPLTVTSAQKNPTAFYLCASRAGTGGEETQYFGPGTRLLVL.

This chain joins TRBV6-1 and TRBJ2-2; D remains unclear. The CDR3 runs to 13 residues. Trimming took off 5 bases at V and 0 bases at J, with 4 bases between the two ends. The V gene's germline CDR1 is MNHNS and CDR2 SASEGT. For the CDR3, the DNA is TGTGCCAGCAGTCGTGCGAACACCGGGGAGCTGTTTTTT. Translation: CASSRANTGELFF.

The rearrangement joins TRBV5-1 to TRBJ1-4, with 9 bases fitting TRBD1. The CDR3 is 15 residues long. After removal of 2 bases from V and 5 bases from J, the junction contained 4 bases not matched to a gene. The germline V gene has CDR1 SGHRS and CDR2 YFSETQ. CDR3 nucleotide sequence: TGCGCCAGCAGCTTTGGGACAGGGCCGAATGAAAAACTGTTTTTT. Its translation is CASSFGTGPNEKLFF.